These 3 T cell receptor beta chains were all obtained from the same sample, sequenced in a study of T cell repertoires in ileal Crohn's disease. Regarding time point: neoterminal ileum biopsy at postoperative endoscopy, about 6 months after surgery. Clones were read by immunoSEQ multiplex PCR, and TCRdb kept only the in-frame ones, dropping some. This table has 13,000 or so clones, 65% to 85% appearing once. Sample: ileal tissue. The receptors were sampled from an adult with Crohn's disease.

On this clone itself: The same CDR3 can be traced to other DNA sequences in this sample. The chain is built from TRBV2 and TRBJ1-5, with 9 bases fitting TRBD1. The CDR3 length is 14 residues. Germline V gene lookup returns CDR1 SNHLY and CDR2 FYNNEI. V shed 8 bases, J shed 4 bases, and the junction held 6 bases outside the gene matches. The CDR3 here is CASRGTGSNQPQHF. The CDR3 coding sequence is TGTGCCAGCCGGGGGACAGGGAGTAATCAGCCCCAGCATTTT.

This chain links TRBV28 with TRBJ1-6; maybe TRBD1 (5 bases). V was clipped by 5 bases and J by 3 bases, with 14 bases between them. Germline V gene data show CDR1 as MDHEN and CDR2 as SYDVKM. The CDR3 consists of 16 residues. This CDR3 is CASSPETDRYNSPLHF. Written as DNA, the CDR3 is TGTGCCAGCAGTCCGGAGACAGATCGCTATAATTCACCCCTCCACTTT. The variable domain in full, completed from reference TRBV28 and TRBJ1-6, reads DVKVTQSSRYLVKRTGEKVFLECVQDMDHENMFWYRQDPGLGLRLIYFSYDVKMKEKGDIPEGYSVSREKKERFSLILESASTNQTSMYLCASSPETDRYNSPLHFGNGTRLTVT.

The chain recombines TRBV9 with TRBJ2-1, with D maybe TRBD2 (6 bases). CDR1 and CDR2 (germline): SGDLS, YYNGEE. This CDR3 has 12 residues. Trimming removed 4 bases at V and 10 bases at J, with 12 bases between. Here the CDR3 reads CASSLGGGEQFF. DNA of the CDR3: TGTGCCAGCAGCCTGGGGGGTGGGGAGCAGTTCTTC. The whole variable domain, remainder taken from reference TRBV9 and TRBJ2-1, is DSGVTQTPKHLITATGQRVTLRCSPRSGDLSVYWYQQSLDQGLQFLIQYYNGEERAKGNILERFSAQQFPDLHSELNLSSLELGDSALYFCASSLGGGEQFFGPGTRLTVL.